This TCR beta chain derives from a study of T cell repertoires in aging, cancer and after chemotherapy. Study-wide context: Donor ages fell into six groups from 30 or younger up to 70 or older. Patients with chronic lymphocytic leukemia were sampled before and after fludarabine- or bendamustine-based chemotherapy. Roughly 8.8 million TCR reads made up the full dataset. General study points: Compared with age-matched healthy donors, untreated hematological or solid cancer patients showed higher blood TCR clonality.

The germline gives CDR1 MNHNS, CDR2 SASEGT. Trimming shortened V by 1 base and J by 0 bases, and 12 bases separated the two germline ends. The CDR3 consists of 17 residues. A mixed TRB-A/B primer pool amplified rearranged TRB by multiplex touch-down PCR. TCRdb re-called the multiplex PCR reads with MiXCR, one entry per CDR3 protein. The repertoire consists of some 5,900 distinct CDR3 sequences, with 23% occurring once and the leading ten covering about 4.5%. The template was genomic DNA from peripheral blood, not RNA. This clonotype has just a few counts. Its antigen is undetermined. Sequenced sample: blood. The chain links TRBV6-1 to TRBJ1-4; D remains unclear. This receptor was obtained from a human donor with a blood cancer. The CDR3 sequence is CASSEDQGAATNEKLFF. The CDR3 DNA is TGTGCCAGCAGTGAAGATCAAGGTGCCGCAACTAATGAAAAACTGTTTTTT.